The 27 T cell receptor beta chains presented below share a single source sample, sequenced in a study of OX40 agonist ivuxolimab in advanced cancers. The repertoire was sequenced with immunoSEQ multiplex PCR; TCRdb's copy has only in-frame clones and lacks some. The table has some 80,000 clones, about 92% seen once. The sample here was CD4+ or CD8+ T cells sorted from blood, taken in a trial of the OX40 agonist ivuxolimab. These receptors came from an adult with an advanced solid tumor such as melanoma, head and neck, liver or kidney cancer.

The CDR3 DNA reads TGTGCCAGCTCACCAGGGATCCTGAACACTGAAGCTTTCTTT. Encoded protein: CASSPGILNTEAFF. The rearrangement joins TRBV18 to TRBJ1-1; D is uncertain. There are 14 residues in the CDR3. CDR1 KGHSH and CDR2 LQKENI come from the germline V gene. V dropped 2 bases and J dropped 0 bases, with 7 bases sitting between them.

V gene TRBV9 combines with J gene TRBJ2-1; 12 bases are shared with TRBD2. CDR3 length: 17 amino acids. V lost 0 bases and J lost 7; bases outside the gene matches: 8. Germline V gene sequence: CDR1 SGDLS, CDR2 YYNGEE. CDR3 sequence: CASSVGLLAGGWNEQFF. The DNA for the CDR3 is TGTGCCAGCAGCGTAGGCCTCCTAGCGGGAGGGTGGAATGAGCAGTTCTTC.

The chain carries TRBV5-4 and TRBJ2-2, with 7 bases matching TRBD2. Per the germline V gene, CDR1 is SGHNT and CDR2 is YYREEE (reference sequence). The CDR3 length is 16 residues. J was trimmed by 2 bases and V by 0 bases; bases with no gene match: 4. The CDR3 DNA is TGTGCCAGCAGCTTGGGGGCTAGCGGAAACACCGGGGAGCTGTTTTTT. Amino acids: CASSLGASGNTGELFF.

Remarks on this clone: Other DNA sequences within the sample encode an identical CDR3. V and J are TRBV27 and TRBJ1-5; D unresolved. The CDR3 totals 14 residues. V was pared by 0 bases and J by 0 bases, with 3 bases between. The V gene's germline CDR1 is MNHEY and CDR2 SMNVEV (reference sequence). The CDR3 DNA reads TGTGCCAGCAGTTTATCGGGTAGCAATCAGCCCCAGCATTTT. This codes for CASSLSGSNQPQHF.

The chain employs TRBV19 and TRBJ2-5; 7 nucleotides agree with TRBD2. This CDR3 region has 14 residues. The V and J ends lost 5 bases and 6 bases, in that order; junction bases with no gene match: 9. Germline loops: CDR1 LNHDA, CDR2 SQIVND (reference sequence). CDR3 amino acids: CASSSSGARKTQYF. DNA of the CDR3: TGTGCCAGTAGTTCCAGCGGGGCCAGGAAGACCCAGTACTTC.

This clone was counted between two and nine times. The V call is TRBV5-1, the J call TRBJ1-1; maybe TRBD1 (5 bases). With 4 bases removed from V and 6 bases from J, the gap between germline ends came to 10 bases. Germline V gives CDR1 SGHRS, CDR2 YFSETQ. The CDR3 runs 12 residues. DNA of the CDR3: TGCGCCAGCAGCCCGGGGGGACCTGAAGCTTTCTTT. Amino acids: CASSPGGPEAFF.

The V call is TRBV5-6, the J call TRBJ1-3; D gene unclear. CDR1 is SGHDT, CDR2 YYEEEE, per germline. The V gene lost 0 bases and the J gene lost 0 bases, with 10 bases spanning the gap. The CDR3 contains 16 residues. CDR3: CASSLAARYSGNTIYF. As DNA, the CDR3 is TGTGCCAGCAGCTTGGCCGCCAGGTACTCTGGAAACACCATATATTTT.

The rearrangement links TRBV7-3 to TRBJ2-3, with 12 bases fitting TRBD1. Germline V CDR1 and CDR2: SGHTA, FQGTGA. This CDR3 region has 18 residues. V shed 5 bases and J 3 bases; nucleotides not matched to a gene: 12. The CDR3, as DNA: TGTGCCAGCAGCACCCGCATCCCGGGACAGGGGGCGACAGATACGCAGTATTTT. Protein product: CASSTRIPGQGATDTQYF.

The CDR3: CASSLTGRDTGELFF. Written as DNA, the CDR3 is TGTGCCAGCAGCTTAACAGGGAGGGACACCGGGGAGCTGTTTTTT. J is TRBJ2-2 and V is TRBV7-3, with 7 bases that match TRBD2. Trimming removed 0 bases from V and 3 bases from J; junction bases left unmatched: 1. The CDR3 loop spans 15 amino acids. The germline gives CDR1 SGHTA, CDR2 FQGTGA.

The genes are TRBV11-3 and TRBJ2-3, with a weak D call TRBD2 (6 bases). CDR1 is SGHNT and CDR2 is YENEEA in the germline V gene. V shed 1 base and J shed 0 bases, with 8 bases lying between them. CDR3 size: 15 residues. CDR3 sequence reads: CASSLGSGSTDTQYF. Written as DNA, the CDR3 is TGTGCCAGCAGCTTAGGGAGCGGGAGCACAGATACGCAGTATTTT. The variable domain in full, with the rest retrieved from reference TRBV11-3 and TRBJ2-3, is EAGVVQSPRYKIIEKKQPVAFWCNPISGHNTLYWYLQNLGQGPELLIRYENEEAVDDSQLPKDRFSAERLKGVDSTLKIQPAELGDSAVYLCASSLGSGSTDTQYFGPGTRLTVL.

The V gene is TRBV28, the J gene TRBJ2-3; TRBD1 matches 8 bases. The length of the CDR3 is 17 residues. CDR1 MDHEN and CDR2 SYDVKM come from the germline V gene. Trimming at V came to 4 bases and at J to 2 bases, leaving 11 bases not matched to a gene. The DNA of the CDR3 is TGTGCCAGCAGTTCACCAAGGGGACAGGAGTTCACAGATACGCAGTATTTT. The encoded protein is CASSSPRGQEFTDTQYF.

The genes are TRBV19 and TRBJ2-2, with no clear D. The germline V gene has CDR1 LNHDA and CDR2 SQIVND (reference sequence). The V gene lost 5 bases and the J gene lost 2 bases, with 9 bases spanning the gap. This CDR3 comprises 14 residues. CDR3 amino acids: CASSLNRNTGELFF. The DNA of the CDR3 is TGTGCCAGTAGTCTCAACAGAAACACCGGGGAGCTGTTTTTT.

The chain employs TRBV7-6 and TRBJ2-5, with TRBD1 as a possible D gene (5 bases). This CDR3 region has 14 residues. V lost 5 bases, J lost 2 bases, and 12 bases lay in between. Per germline, CDR1 SGHVS and CDR2 FNYEAQ. The chain's CDR3 is CASSKDRKQETQYF. In DNA, the CDR3 is TGTGCCAGCAGCAAAGACAGAAAGCAAGAGACCCAGTACTTC.

The chain couples TRBV18 to TRBJ2-1; D is undetermined. Germline-derived CDR1 and CDR2 are KGHSH and LQKENI. The CDR3 is made up of 13 amino acids. The V gene lost 0 bases and the J gene lost 7 bases, with 7 bases spanning the gap. CDR3 in amino acids: CASSPPGSNEQFF. The CDR3 DNA reads as TGTGCCAGCTCACCACCGGGGTCGAATGAGCAGTTCTTC.

The DNA of the CDR3 is TGTGCCAGCAGCCAAGTATCGAGTAAGGCAGGAGCCTACGAGCAGTACTTC. This codes for CASSQVSSKAGAYEQYF. V is TRBV4-2 and J is TRBJ2-7; D gene uncertain. Germline V CDR1 and CDR2: LGHNA, YNFKEQ. This CDR3 has 17 amino acids. The V and J ends lost 1 base and 2 bases respectively, with 18 bases between them.

The chain is built from TRBV7-2 and TRBJ1-5; no definite D call. CDR3 size: 12 residues. Germline V lookup: CDR1 SGHTA, CDR2 FQGNSA. The V end was cut by 1 base, the J end by 6 bases, with 4 bases between. Written as DNA, the CDR3 is TGTGCCAGCAGCTTAGTCGGTCAGCCCCAGCATTTT. This codes for CASSLVGQPQHF.

The chain couples TRBV5-1 to TRBJ2-3; 7 nucleotides line up with TRBD1. CDR1 and CDR2 from the germline V gene are SGHRS and YFSETQ. CDR3 length: 16 residues. Losses at the gene ends were 2 bases for V and 3 bases for J; bases not matched to a gene: 9. This CDR3 reads CASSFPDREGTDTQYF. The DNA of the CDR3 is TGCGCCAGCAGCTTTCCCGACAGGGAAGGGACAGATACGCAGTATTTT.

The chain joins TRBV7-6 to TRBJ2-3, with 11 nucleotides matching TRBD2. After removal of 9 bases from V and 8 bases from J, the junction contained 13 bases not matched to a gene. CDR3 size: 15 residues. Germline CDR1 is SGHVS and CDR2 is FNYEAQ. In nucleotides, the CDR3 is TGTGCCAGTACCGGGACTAGCGGATCGGTGGCTACGCAGTATTTT. Amino acid sequence: CASTGTSGSVATQYF.

The CDR3 DNA reads TGTGCCAGCAGCTTTTGGACTAGCGGGAGCAGGGGTGAGCAGTTCTTC. Translated: CASSFWTSGSRGEQFF. The rearrangement uses TRBV11-3 and TRBJ2-1; 13 bases agree with TRBD2. CDR1 is SGHNT, CDR2 YENEEA, per germline. This CDR3 has 16 residues. The V gene end was trimmed by 3 bases and the J gene end by 9 bases; junction bases not matched to a gene: 8. The whole variable domain, remainder taken from reference TRBV11-3 and TRBJ2-1, is EAGVVQSPRYKIIEKKQPVAFWCNPISGHNTLYWYLQNLGQGPELLIRYENEEAVDDSQLPKDRFSAERLKGVDSTLKIQPAELGDSAVYLCASSFWTSGSRGEQFFGPGTRLTVL.

The rearrangement joins TRBV4-3 to TRBJ1-4; 7 positions agree with TRBD1. With 2 bases clipped from V and 8 bases from J, the junction kept 14 bases outside the gene matches. The length of the CDR3 is 17 residues. Germline V lookup: CDR1 LGHNA, CDR2 YSLEER. CDR3 sequence (DNA): TGCGCCAGCAGCCAAACACTCAAACAGGGGAGGGGAGAAAAACTGTTTTTT. It codes for CASSQTLKQGRGEKLFF.

J is TRBJ1-1 and V is TRBV27; TRBD1 matches 10 bases. Germline V lookup: CDR1 MNHEY, CDR2 SMNVEV (reference sequence). The CDR3 is 16 amino acids. Unmatched junction bases numbered 13, after V lost 4 bases and J lost 8 bases. The CDR3 loop is CASSSPGQGIGGEAFF. DNA of the CDR3: TGTGCCAGCAGTTCACCGGGACAGGGGATCGGGGGAGAAGCTTTCTTT.

The genes are TRBV2 and TRBJ2-7, with TRBD1 matching over 10 bases. The CDR3 has 14 amino acids. With 6 bases clipped from V and 5 bases from J, the junction kept 7 bases outside the gene matches. Germline V gene data show CDR1 as SNHLY and CDR2 as FYNNEI. Here the CDR3 reads CASRRGQGFNEQYF. CDR3 sequence (DNA): TGTGCCAGCAGGAGGGGACAGGGGTTCAACGAGCAGTACTTC.

This sequence joins TRBV2 and TRBJ2-1; 8 bases align to TRBD2. Trimming at V came to 6 bases and at J to 5 bases, leaving 3 bases not matched to a gene. Per germline, CDR1 SNHLY and CDR2 FYNNEI. CDR3 size: 13 residues. CDR3 in amino acids: CASRVGLDNEQFF. As DNA, the CDR3 is TGTGCCAGCAGGGTGGGACTAGACAATGAGCAGTTCTTC.

A word on this clone: The sample has other DNA sequences that encode this CDR3 too. This sequence joins TRBV5-6 and TRBJ2-5; D is unclear. V gave up 1 base and J gave up 0 bases, with 7 bases separating them. Germline V gene data show CDR1 as SGHDT and CDR2 as YYEEEE. This CDR3 spans 14 amino acids. In nucleotides, the CDR3 is TGTGCCAGCAGCTTGCTAGGGTACCAAGAGACCCAGTACTTC. Translating gives CASSLLGYQETQYF.

The chain couples TRBV7-8 to TRBJ1-1; 8 bases are a match to TRBD1. The V gene end was trimmed by 4 bases and the J gene end by 5 bases; junction bases not matched to a gene: 3. CDR1 is SGHVS, CDR2 FQNEAQ, per germline. The CDR3 loop spans 13 amino acids. The CDR3 here is CASSYYRGTEAFF. The CDR3 DNA sequence: TGTGCCAGCAGCTACTACAGGGGGACTGAAGCTTTCTTT.

The rearrangement joins TRBV28 to TRBJ2-4; TRBD2 might be the D (7 bases). The V gene's germline CDR1 is MDHEN and CDR2 SYDVKM. This CDR3 region has 15 residues. The V and J ends lost 7 bases and 2 bases respectively, with 15 bases between them. The CDR3 DNA reads as TGTGCCAGCACTCAAGGGGGGGCTTCCAAAAACATTCAGTACTTC. It specifies CASTQGGASKNIQYF.

As regards this clone: The sample contains more than one DNA sequence encoding this CDR3. The CDR3, as DNA: TGTGCCAGCAGCTTGGGACTAGCGGGAGGTAGCACAGATACGCAGTATTTT. Translated: CASSLGLAGGSTDTQYF. The rearrangement links TRBV13 to TRBJ2-3, with 15 positions matching TRBD2. The CDR3 is 17 residues long. Unmatched junction bases numbered 1, after V lost 3 bases and J lost 0 bases. Germline V gene lookup returns CDR1 PRHDT and CDR2 FYEKMQ (reference sequence).